This TCR beta chain was profiled in a study of lymphopenia after photon versus proton radiotherapy. The study's findings and limits: A bigger post-nadir fall in TCR diversity correlated inversely with survival time in deceased patients. Only patients who died were analyzed for survival; proton advantage is unproven. After the lymphocyte nadir, photon-treated repertoires showed oligoclonal expansion, especially of CD8+ Temra cells.

The sample holds a few counts of this clone. No antigen is known for it. Trimming shortened V by 2 bases and J by 8 bases, and 13 bases separated the two germline ends. CDR1 is SGHNT and CDR2 is YYREEE in the germline V gene (reference sequence). CDR3 length: 13 amino acids. Here immunoSEQ multiplex PCR was the method, and the copy in TCRdb shows in-frame clones only, minus some. Found here are about 160,000 clones, approximately 90% of them singletons; the top ten hold approximately 4.8%. This sequence was found in a man aged 50 to 59 with gastric cancer. The sequencing used peripheral blood, collected from a patient treated with photon-based radiotherapy. V and J are TRBV5-4 and TRBJ1-1; weak D call: TRBD1 (5 bases). Here the CDR3 DNA reads TGTGCCAGCAGCTTTCCAGGGCCTCAGGAAGCTTTCTTT. Protein product: CASSFPGPQEAFF.